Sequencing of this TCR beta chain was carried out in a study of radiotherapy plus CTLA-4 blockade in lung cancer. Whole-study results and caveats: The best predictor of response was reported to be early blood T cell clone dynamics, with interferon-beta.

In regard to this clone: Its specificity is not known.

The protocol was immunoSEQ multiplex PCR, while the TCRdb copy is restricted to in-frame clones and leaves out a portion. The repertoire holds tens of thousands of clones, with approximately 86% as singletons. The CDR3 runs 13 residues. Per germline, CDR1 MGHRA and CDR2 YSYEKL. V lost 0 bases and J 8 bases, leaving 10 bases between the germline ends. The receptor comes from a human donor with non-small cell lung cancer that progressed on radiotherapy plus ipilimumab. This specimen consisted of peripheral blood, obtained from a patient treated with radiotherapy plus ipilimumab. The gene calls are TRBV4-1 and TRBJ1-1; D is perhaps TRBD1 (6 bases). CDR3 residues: CASSQDWGAEAFF. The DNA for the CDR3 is TGCGCCAGCAGCCAAGATTGGGGGGCCGAAGCTTTCTTT.